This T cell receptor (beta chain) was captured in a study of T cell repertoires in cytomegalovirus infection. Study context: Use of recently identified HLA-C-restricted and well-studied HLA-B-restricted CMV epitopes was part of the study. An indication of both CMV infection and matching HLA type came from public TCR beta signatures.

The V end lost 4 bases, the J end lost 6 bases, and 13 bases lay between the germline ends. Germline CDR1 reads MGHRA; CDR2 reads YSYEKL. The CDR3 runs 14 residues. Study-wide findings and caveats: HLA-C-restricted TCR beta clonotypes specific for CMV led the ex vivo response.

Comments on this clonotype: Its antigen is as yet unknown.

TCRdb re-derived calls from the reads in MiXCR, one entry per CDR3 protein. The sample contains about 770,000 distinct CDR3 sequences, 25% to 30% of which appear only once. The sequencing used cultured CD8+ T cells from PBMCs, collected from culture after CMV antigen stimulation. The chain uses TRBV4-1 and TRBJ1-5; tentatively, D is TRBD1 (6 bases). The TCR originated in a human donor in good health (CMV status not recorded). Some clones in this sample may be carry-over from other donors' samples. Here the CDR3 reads CASSPTRGSQPQHF. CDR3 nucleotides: TGCGCCAGCAGCCCGACCAGGGGCAGTCAGCCCCAGCATTTT.